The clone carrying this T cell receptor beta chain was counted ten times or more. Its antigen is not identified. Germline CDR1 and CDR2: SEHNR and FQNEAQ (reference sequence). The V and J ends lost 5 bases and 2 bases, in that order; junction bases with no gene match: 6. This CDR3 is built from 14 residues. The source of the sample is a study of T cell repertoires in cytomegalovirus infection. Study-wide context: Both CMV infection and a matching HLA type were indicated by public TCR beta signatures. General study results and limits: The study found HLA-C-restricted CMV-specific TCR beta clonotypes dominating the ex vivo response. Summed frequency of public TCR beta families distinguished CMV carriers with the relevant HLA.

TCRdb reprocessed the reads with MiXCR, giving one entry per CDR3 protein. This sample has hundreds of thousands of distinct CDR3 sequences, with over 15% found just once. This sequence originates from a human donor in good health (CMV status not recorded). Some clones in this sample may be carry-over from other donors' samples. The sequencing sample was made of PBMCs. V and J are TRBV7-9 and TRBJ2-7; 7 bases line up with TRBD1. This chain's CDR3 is CASSGYRGPYEQYF. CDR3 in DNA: TGTGCCAGCAGCGGCTACAGGGGCCCCTACGAGCAGTACTTC.